This is a list of T cell receptor beta chains from one sample in a study of long-term antiretroviral therapy in people with HIV. TCRdb's table, derived via immunoSEQ multiplex PCR, lists solely in-frame clones and lacks some. The sample shows 20,000 to 30,000 clones, around 79% of them seen only once. The sample here was unsorted PBMCs, taken 1.2 years after starting antiretroviral therapy. The receptors shown here come from a woman between 40 and 55 years old with HIV. The CDR3 runs from the conserved cysteine through the conserved F or W. D genes are given only for firm matches. The size field is filled for only some rows; it gives once, few, many or a size class.

TRBD1 | TRBJ1-1 | TRBV14 | once | TGTGCCAGCAGCCAGTCGGGGACAGGGGGTTTAGCTTTCTTT | CASSQSGTGGLAFF
NA | TRBJ2-1 | TRBV14 | NA | TGTGCCAGCAGCCAAGATCTGAGGGATGAGCAGTTCTTC | CASSQDLRDEQFF
TRBD1 | TRBJ2-7 | TRBV19 | NA | TGTGCCAGTAGTCCTCGACAGGGGTATCTCTACGAGCAGTACTTC | CASSPRQGYLYEQYF
TRBD1 | TRBJ1-3 | TRBV30 | NA | TGTGCCTGGACCATGACAGGGGCCCTAAGCTCTGGAAACACCATATATTTT | CAWTMTGALSSGNTIYF
NA | TRBJ2-1 | TRBV15 | NA | TGTGCCACCAGCGCTCCAGCGCGGGGGACATACAATGAGCAGTTCTTC | CATSAPARGTYNEQFF
NA | TRBJ1-2 | TRBV9 | NA | TGTGCCAGCAGCGTACATGGGGAAGGCGATGGCTACACCTTC | CASSVHGEGDGYTF
TRBD2 | TRBJ2-3 | TRBV30 | NA | TGTGCCTGGACTAGCGGGGATACGCAGTATTTT | CAWTSGDTQYF
NA | TRBJ2-2 | TRBV20-1 | NA | TGCAGTGCTAGTAACTCCGGGGAGCTGTTTTTT | CSASNSGELFF
NA | TRBJ1-2 | TRBV5-4 | NA | TGTGCCAGCAGCTTGAGGATGGGGAATGGCTACACCTTC | CASSLRMGNGYTF
NA | TRBJ1-2 | TRBV7-9 | medium-sized | TGTGCCAGCAGCCCTAACTTAGGACTCTATGGCTACACCTTC | CASSPNLGLYGYTF
NA | TRBJ2-1 | TRBV7-9 | NA | TGTGCCAGCAGCTCATCCGGGATCCCCAGCTCCTACAATGAGCAGTTCTTC | CASSSSGIPSSYNEQFF
TRBD2 | TRBJ2-1 | TRBV11-2 | NA | TGTGCCAGCGGACAAATTGCGGGAGGGCAAGCGGATGAGCAGTTCTTC | CASGQIAGGQADEQFF
NA | TRBJ2-7 | TRBV5-1 | NA | TGCGCCAGCAGCCCCCCCGACGGATGGGGGGCATCCTACGAGCAGTACTTC | CASSPPDGWGASYEQYF
NA | TRBJ2-1 | TRBV19 | few | TGTGCCAGTAGTATAGAGGGTAATGAGCAGTTCTTC | CASSIEGNEQFF
NA | TRBJ2-7 | TRBV6-5 | NA | TGTGCCAGCAGTGTTCGGAATTCCTACGAGCAGTACTTC | CASSVRNSYEQYF
NA | TRBJ2-1 | TRBV7-9 | NA | TGTGCCAGCAGCTTATCTGGTAGCGGACTCAATGAGCAGTTCTTC | CASSLSGSGLNEQFF
NA | TRBJ1-1 | TRBV18 | NA | TGTGCCAGCTCACCACTAGTAAACACTGAAGCTTTCTTT | CASSPLVNTEAFF
NA | TRBJ1-1 | TRBV29-1 | NA | TGCAGCGTTGAATCGAGCGCGAAGGGGGTGACTGAAGCTTTCTTT | CSVESSAKGVTEAFF
NA | TRBJ2-1 | TRBV6-5 | NA | TGTGCCAGCAGTCGGACAGTTGATGGGTACAATGAGCAGTTCTTC | CASSRTVDGYNEQFF
NA | TRBJ1-1 | TRBV5-4 | NA | TGTGCCAGCAGCTTGCTCGGGATTGAGAACACTGAAGCTTTCTTT | CASSLLGIENTEAFF
NA | TRBJ1-4 | TRBV27 | NA | TGTGCCAGCAGTCCAAAGCCAACGGGACTTATTCTGGGGGTTTACGAAAAACTGTTTTTT | CASSPKPTGLILGVYEKLFF
NA | TRBJ2-4 | TRBV6-5 | NA | TGTGCCAGCAGTTACTCCCCCGGACTAGCCAAAAACATTCAGTACTTC | CASSYSPGLAKNIQYF
TRBD1 | TRBJ2-2 | TRBV4-1 | NA | TGCGCCAGCAGCCACAGGGACAGAGAGGGCGGGGAGCTGTTTTTT | CASSHRDREGGELFF
TRBD1 | TRBJ2-7 | TRBV19 | once | TGTGCCAGTAGTATAATGTTACAGGGGGCAAGCACCTACGAGCAGTACTTC | CASSIMLQGASTYEQYF
NA | TRBJ2-2 | TRBV4-2 | NA | TGTGCCAGCAGTCTTGGTGGCACCGGGGAGCTGTTTTTT | CASSLGGTGELFF
TRBD1 | TRBJ2-7 | TRBV29-1 | NA | TGCAGCGTTGAGTCTAGGACAGGGGCGGGCTACGAGCAGTACTTC | CSVESRTGAGYEQYF
NA | TRBJ1-4 | TRBV29-1 | NA | TGCAGCGTTGCAGGGGTTGGCGAAAAACTGTTTTTT | CSVAGVGEKLFF
TRBD1 | TRBJ1-3 | TRBV6-1 | NA | TGTGCCAGCAGTGACCGGGGACAGACCACTGGAAACACCATATATTTT | CASSDRGQTTGNTIYF
TRBD1 | TRBJ1-6 | TRBV7-9 | once | TGTGCCAGCAGCTCAACTTCCGGGACAGGGTCTTCACCCCTCCACTTT | CASSSTSGTGSSPLHF
NA | TRBJ2-7 | TRBV4-1 | NA | TGCGCCAGCAGCCAAGGCTCGATCACGGGGGGCCCAACCTACGAGCAGTACTTC | CASSQGSITGGPTYEQYF
NA | TRBJ1-1 | TRBV21-1 | NA | TGTGCCAGCAGCAAAGAAAGGCAGGGCGGTGACACTGAAGCTTTCTTT | CASSKERQGGDTEAFF
NA | TRBJ1-3 | TRBV30 | NA | TGTGCCTGGAGTGATAGAAACACCATATATTTT | CAWSDRNTIYF
TRBD1 | TRBJ2-7 | TRBV30 | NA | TGTGCCTGGAGTGGAGGGGGCATGGGGTACGAGCAGTACTTC | CAWSGGGMGYEQYF
NA | TRBJ2-7 | TRBV11-2 | few | TGTGCCAGCAGCTTAGTCAACGAGCAGTACTTC | CASSLVNEQYF
NA | TRBJ1-1 | TRBV11-3 | NA | TGTGCCAGCAGCTTAGACAGGGACACTGAAGCTTTCTTT | CASSLDRDTEAFF
TRBD1 | TRBJ2-3 | TRBV18 | NA | TGTGCCAGCTCACCTCTAAAGACAGGGGCCACAGATACGCAGTATTTT | CASSPLKTGATDTQYF
NA | TRBJ1-2 | TRBV10-3 | NA | TGTGCCATCAGTGAGTCGTCGGAGGGCTACACCTTC | CAISESSEGYTF
TRBD1 | TRBJ2-5 | TRBV11-3 | NA | TGTGCCAGCAGCCCGACAGGGATGGAGACCCAGTACTTC | CASSPTGMETQYF
NA | TRBJ1-4 | TRBV15 | NA | TGTGCCACCGGGGAGGCCCCCGGAACTAATGAAAAACTGTTTTTT | CATGEAPGTNEKLFF
NA | TRBJ2-7 | TRBV21-1 | NA | TGTGCCAGCAGCATAAAGGGGCAACCCCTCCGACCGGAGTACTTC | CASSIKGQPLRPEYF